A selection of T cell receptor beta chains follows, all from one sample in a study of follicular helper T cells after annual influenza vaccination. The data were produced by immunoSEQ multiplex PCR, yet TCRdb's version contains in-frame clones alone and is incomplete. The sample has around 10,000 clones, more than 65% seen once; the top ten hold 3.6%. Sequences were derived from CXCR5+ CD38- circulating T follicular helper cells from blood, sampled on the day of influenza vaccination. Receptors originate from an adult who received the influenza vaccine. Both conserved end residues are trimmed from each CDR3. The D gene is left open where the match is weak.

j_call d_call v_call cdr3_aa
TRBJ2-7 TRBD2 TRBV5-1 ASSVGLAGGGSEQY
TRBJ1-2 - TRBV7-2 ASSLTPEGSEYGYT
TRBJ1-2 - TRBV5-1 ASSLQSHNYGYT
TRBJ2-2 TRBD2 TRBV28 ASSPRLAGGGTGELF
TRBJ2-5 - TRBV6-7 ASWRGTVAETQY
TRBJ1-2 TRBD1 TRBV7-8 ASSGDREGYT
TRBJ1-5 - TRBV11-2 ASSLDTHQPQH
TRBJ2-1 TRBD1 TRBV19 ASSTSGTGNNEQF
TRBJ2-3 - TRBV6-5 ASGRDPTVTDTQY
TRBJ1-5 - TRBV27 ASSFSGNQPQH
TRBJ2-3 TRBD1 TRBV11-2 ASSFRTGPDTQY
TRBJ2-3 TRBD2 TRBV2 ASSVAGGYTDTQY
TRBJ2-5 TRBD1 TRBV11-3 ASSPGQDSQETQY
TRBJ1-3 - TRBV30 AWCIQERRGTIY
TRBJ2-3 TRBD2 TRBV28 ASSLGTSVSTDTQY
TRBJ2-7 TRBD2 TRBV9 ASSPGGSGNEQY
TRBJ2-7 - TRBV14 ASSRATGRSHEQY
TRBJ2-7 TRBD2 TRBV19 ASSMVAPSGSYEQY
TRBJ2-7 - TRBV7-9 ASSSSRGSYEQY
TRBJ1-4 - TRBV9 ASSVAGTNEKLF
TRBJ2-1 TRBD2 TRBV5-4 ASSLAGGPVYNEQF
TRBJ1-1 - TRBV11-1 ASSLGQNTEAF
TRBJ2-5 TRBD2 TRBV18 ASSPPASGSETQY
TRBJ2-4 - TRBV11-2 ASSLGVQPKNIQY
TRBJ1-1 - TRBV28 ASRQGAGGTEAF
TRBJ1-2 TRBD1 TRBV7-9 ASSERTGEGYT
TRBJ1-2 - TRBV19 ASSILGYGYT
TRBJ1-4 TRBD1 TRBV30 AWSARTGGTEKLF
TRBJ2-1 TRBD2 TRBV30 AWSAPLAGITPNEQF
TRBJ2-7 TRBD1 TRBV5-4 ASSLQQGFSEQY
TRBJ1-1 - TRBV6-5 ASRRGEVDTEAF
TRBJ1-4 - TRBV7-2 ASSLAYQGSKLF
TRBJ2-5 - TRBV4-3 ASSQDLRGETQY
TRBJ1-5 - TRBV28 ASSFYTRGGIGTQH
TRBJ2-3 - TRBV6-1 ASSRPPGGTDTQY
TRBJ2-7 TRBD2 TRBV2 ASRNTGTSEEQY
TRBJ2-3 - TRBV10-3 AISDVGASTDTQY
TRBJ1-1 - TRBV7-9 ASSLDGGFTEAF
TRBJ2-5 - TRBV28 ASSPTQGSQY
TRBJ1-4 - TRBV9 ASSEDQKLREPNEKLF
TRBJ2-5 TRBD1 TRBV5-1 ASSLGTGEGETQY
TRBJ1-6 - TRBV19 ASSMPGGSSPLH
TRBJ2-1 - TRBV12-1 ASSFVVRALTYNEQF
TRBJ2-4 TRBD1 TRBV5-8 ASSPGQGAFFGAKNIQY
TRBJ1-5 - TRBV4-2 ASSQDSLYSNQPQH
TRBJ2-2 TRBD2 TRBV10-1 ASSESSSGSPGELF
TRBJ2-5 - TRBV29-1 SVPGGGGETQY
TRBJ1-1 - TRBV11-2 ASSLDHTSPNTEAF
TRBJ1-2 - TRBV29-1 SVEPSTGPNYGYT
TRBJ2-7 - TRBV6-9 ASSGDRRSYEQY
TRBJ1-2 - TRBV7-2 ASSSRGANYGYT
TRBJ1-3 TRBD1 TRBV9 ASSVAPGGAGGNTIY
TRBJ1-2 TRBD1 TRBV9 ASSSQSGTGGLFS
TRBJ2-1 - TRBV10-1 ASSDRGNNEQF